What follows describes a single T cell receptor (beta chain). Its antigen is undetermined. This record belongs to a study of blood T cells in healthy people across ages. Turning to the study itself: Researchers report that template switching captured about one barcoded beta molecule per two T cells. General study points: Strong correlation was found linking TCR beta diversity to naive T cell percentage.

Drawing of peripheral blood yielded about 9.8 milliliters from each donor. Extractions gave at least 5.5 micrograms of total RNA per sample. A J-beta primer mix and a sample-barcoded 5' primer were used in a second PCR of roughly 6 to 12 cycles. MiXCR, run by TCRdb on the 5' RACE reads, gives a single entry per CDR3 protein. Of over a million distinct CDR3 sequences in the sample, 40% to 45% were seen once. The CDR3 extends over 15 amino acids. The germline CDR1 and CDR2 sequences are SGHTA and FQGNSA. With 0 bases removed from V and 7 bases from J, the gap between germline ends came to 10 bases. This receptor was identified in a woman aged 18-30 years in good health. The sequenced material came from blood. J is TRBJ1-6 and V is TRBV7-2; unclear D gene. The CDR3 reads CASSLADDENSPLHF. DNA of the CDR3: TGTGCCAGCAGCTTAGCGGACGACGAAAATTCACCCCTCCACTTT.